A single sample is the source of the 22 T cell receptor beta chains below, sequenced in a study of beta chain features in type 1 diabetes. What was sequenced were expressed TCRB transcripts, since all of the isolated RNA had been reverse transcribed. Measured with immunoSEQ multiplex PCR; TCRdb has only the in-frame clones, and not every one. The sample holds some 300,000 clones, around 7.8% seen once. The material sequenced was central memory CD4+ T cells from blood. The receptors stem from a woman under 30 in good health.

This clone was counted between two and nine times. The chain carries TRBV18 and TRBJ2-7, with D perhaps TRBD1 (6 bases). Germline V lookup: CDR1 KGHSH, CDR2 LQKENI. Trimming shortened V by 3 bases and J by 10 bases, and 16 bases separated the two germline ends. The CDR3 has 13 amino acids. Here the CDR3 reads CASSPWAGEFQYV. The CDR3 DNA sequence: TGTGCCAGCTCACCGTGGGCAGGGGAGTTCCAGTACGTC.

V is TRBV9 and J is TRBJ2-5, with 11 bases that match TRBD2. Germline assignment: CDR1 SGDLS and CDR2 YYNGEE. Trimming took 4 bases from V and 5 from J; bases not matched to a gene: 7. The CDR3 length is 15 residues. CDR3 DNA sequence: TGTGCCAGCAGCCCAAGACTAGCGGGGAGGGAGACCCAGTACTTC. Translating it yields CASSPRLAGRETQYF.

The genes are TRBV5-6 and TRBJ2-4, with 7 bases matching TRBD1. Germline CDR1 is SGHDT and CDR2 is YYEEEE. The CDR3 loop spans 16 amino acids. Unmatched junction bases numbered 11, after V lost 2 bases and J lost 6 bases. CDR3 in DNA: TGTGCCAGCAGCTTCCGGGCAGGGGGTCTGGGAAACATTCAGTACTTC. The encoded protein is CASSFRAGGLGNIQYF.

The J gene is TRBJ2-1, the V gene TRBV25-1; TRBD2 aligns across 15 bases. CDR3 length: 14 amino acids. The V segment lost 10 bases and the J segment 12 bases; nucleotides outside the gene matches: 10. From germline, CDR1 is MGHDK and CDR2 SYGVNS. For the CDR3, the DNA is TGTGCCACCCAAGGGACTAGCGGGGGGTACGGGCAGTTCTTC. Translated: CATQGTSGGYGQFF.

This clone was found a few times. The CDR3 loop reads CASSRQFANTGELFF. The DNA of the CDR3 is TGTGCCAGCAGTCGACAGTTCGCGAACACCGGGGAGCTGTTTTTT. The rearrangement links TRBV27 to TRBJ2-2, with D perhaps matching TRBD1 (5 bases). Trimming took off 5 bases at V and 0 bases at J, with 10 bases between the two ends. Germline V gene data show CDR1 as MNHEY and CDR2 as SMNVEV (reference sequence). The CDR3 spans 15 residues.

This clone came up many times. The CDR3: CATSSPGAIGNQPQHF. DNA of the CDR3: TGTGCCACCAGCTCGCCGGGGGCGATCGGCAATCAGCCCCAGCATTTT. The rearrangement joins TRBV15 to TRBJ1-5, with D perhaps matching TRBD1 (6 bases). The CDR3 length is 16 residues. V gave up 5 bases and J gave up 2 bases, with 16 bases separating them. Germline CDR1 LNHNV, CDR2 YYDKDF (reference sequence).

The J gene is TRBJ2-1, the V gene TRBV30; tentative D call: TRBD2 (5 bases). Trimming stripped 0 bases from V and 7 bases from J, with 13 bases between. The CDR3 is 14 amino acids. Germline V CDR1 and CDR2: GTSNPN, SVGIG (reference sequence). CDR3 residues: CAWSVKASSNEQFF. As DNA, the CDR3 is TGTGCCTGGAGTGTAAAGGCTAGCTCAAATGAGCAGTTCTTC.

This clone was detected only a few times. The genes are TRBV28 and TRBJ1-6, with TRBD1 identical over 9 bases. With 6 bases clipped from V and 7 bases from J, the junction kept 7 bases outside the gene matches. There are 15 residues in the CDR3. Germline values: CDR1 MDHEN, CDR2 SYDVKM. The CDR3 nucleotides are TGTGCCAGCAGGCGACAGGGGGAGCGCAATTCACCCCTCCACTTT. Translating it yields CASRRQGERNSPLHF.

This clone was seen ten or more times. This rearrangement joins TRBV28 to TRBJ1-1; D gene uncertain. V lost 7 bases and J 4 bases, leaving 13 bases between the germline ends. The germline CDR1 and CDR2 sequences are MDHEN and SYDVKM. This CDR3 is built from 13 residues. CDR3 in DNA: TGTGCCAGCACCCTCGTGGGAGGCACTGAAGCTTTCTTT. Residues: CASTLVGGTEAFF.

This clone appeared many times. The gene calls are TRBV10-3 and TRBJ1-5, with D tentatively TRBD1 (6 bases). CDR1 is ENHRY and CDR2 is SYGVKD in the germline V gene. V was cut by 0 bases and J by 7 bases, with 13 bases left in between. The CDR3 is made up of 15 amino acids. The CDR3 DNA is TGTGCCATCAGTGAGTCGACACAGGGTGTCCAGCCCCAGCATTTT. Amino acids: CAISESTQGVQPQHF.

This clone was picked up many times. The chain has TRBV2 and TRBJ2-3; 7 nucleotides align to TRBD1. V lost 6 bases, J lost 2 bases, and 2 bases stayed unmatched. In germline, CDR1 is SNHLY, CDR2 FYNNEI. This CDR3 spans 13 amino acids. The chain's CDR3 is CASRQGLTDTQYF. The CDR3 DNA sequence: TGTGCCAGCAGACAGGGGCTCACAGATACGCAGTATTTT.

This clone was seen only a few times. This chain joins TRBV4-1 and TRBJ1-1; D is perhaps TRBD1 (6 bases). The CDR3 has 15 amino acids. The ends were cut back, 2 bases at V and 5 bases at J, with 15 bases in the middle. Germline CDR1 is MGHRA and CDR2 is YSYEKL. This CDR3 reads CASSQNRLQGTEAFF. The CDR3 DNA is TGCGCCAGCAGCCAAAACCGCTTACAGGGTACTGAAGCTTTCTTT.

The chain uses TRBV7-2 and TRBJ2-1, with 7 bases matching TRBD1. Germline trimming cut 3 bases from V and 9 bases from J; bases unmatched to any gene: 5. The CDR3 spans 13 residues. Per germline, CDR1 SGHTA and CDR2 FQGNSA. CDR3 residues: CASSFRQGAEQFF. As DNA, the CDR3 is TGTGCCAGCAGCTTCCGACAGGGTGCTGAGCAGTTCTTC. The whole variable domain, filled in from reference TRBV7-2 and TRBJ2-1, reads GAGVSQSPSNKVTEKGKDVELRCDPISGHTALYWYRQSLGQGLEFLIYFQGNSAPDKSGLPSDRFSAERTGGSVSTLTIQRTQQEDSAVYLCASSFRQGAEQFFGPGTRLTVL.

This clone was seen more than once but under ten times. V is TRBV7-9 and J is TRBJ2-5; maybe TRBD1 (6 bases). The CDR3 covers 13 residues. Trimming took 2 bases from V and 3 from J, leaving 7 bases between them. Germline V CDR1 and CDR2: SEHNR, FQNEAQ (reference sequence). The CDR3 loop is CASSLWTEETQYF. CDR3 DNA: TGTGCCAGCAGCTTATGGACAGAAGAGACCCAGTACTTC.

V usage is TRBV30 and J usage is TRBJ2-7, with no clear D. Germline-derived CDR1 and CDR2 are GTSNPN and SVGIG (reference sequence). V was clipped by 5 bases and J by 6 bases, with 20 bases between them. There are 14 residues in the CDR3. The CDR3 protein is CAWGRTGPQREQYF. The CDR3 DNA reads TGTGCCTGGGGCAGAACCGGGCCCCAGCGCGAGCAGTACTTC.

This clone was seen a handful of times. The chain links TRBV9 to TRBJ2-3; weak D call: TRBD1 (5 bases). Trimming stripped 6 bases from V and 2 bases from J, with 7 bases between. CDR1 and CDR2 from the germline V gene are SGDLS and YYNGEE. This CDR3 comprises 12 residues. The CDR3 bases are TGTGCCAGCAACAGGTACACAGATACGCAGTATTTT. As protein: CASNRYTDTQYF. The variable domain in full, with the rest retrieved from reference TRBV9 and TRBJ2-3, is DSGVTQTPKHLITATGQRVTLRCSPRSGDLSVYWYQQSLDQGLQFLIQYYNGEERAKGNILERFSAQQFPDLHSELNLSSLELGDSALYFCASNRYTDTQYFGPGTRLTVL.

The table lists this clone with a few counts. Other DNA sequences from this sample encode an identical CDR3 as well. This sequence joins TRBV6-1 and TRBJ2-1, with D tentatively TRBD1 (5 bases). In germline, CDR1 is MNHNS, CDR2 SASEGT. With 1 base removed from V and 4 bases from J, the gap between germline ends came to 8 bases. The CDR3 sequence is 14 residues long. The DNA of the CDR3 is TGTGCCAGCAGTGAAGGGGGCGGTTACAATGAGCAGTTCTTC. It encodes CASSEGGGYNEQFF.

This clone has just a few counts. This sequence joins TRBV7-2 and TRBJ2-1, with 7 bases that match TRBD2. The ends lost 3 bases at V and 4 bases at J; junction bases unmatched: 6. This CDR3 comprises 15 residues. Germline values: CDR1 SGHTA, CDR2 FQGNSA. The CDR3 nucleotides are TGTGCCAGCAGCTTCTCAAGCGGGGCATACAATGAGCAGTTCTTC. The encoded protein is CASSFSSGAYNEQFF.

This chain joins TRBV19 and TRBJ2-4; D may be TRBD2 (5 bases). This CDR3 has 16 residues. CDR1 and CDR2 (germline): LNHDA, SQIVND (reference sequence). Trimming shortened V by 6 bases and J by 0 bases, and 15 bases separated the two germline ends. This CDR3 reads CASRSEAGIAKNIQYF. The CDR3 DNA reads TGTGCCAGTAGAAGTGAGGCGGGTATAGCCAAAAACATTCAGTACTTC. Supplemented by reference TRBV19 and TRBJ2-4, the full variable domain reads DGGITQSPKYLFRKEGQNVTLSCEQNLNHDAMYWYRQDPGQGLRLIYYSQIVNDFQKGDIAEGYSVSREKKESFPLTVTSAQKNPTAFYLCASRSEAGIAKNIQYFGAGTRLSVL.

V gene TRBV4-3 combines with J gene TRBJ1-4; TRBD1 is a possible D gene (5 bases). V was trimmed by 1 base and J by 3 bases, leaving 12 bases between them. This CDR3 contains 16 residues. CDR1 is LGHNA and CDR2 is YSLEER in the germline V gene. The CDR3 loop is CASSQAPGRSNEKLFF. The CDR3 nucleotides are TGCGCCAGCAGCCAAGCTCCGGGACGGTCTAATGAAAAACTGTTTTTT.

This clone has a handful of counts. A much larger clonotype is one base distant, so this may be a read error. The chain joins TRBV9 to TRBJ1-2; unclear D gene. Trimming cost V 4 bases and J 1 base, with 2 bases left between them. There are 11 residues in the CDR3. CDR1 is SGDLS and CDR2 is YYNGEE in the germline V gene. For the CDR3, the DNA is TGTGCCAGCAGCCTTAACTATGGCTACACCTTC. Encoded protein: CASSLNYGYTF.

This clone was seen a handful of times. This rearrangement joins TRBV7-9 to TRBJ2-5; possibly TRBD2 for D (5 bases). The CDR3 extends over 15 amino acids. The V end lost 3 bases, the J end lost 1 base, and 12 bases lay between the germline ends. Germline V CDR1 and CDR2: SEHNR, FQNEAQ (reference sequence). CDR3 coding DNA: TGTGCCAGCAGCTTCCTAGGGCGGGCCCAAGAGACCCAGTACTTC. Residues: CASSFLGRAQETQYF. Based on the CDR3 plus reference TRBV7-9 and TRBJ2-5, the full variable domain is DTGVSQNPRHKITKRGQNVTFRCDPISEHNRLYWYRQTLGQGPEFLTYFQNEAQLEKSRLLSDRFSAERPKGSFSTLEIQRTEQGDSAMYLCASSFLGRAQETQYFGPGTRLLVL.